The clone carrying this T cell receptor beta chain was counted between two and nine times. Its target is not known. These data originate in a study of T cell repertoires in cytomegalovirus infection. Whole-study results and caveats: HLA-C-restricted CMV-specific TCR beta clonotypes prevailed in the ex vivo response.

Trimming removed 0 bases at V and 4 bases at J, with 15 bases between. Germline values: CDR1 LGHDT, CDR2 YNNKEL (reference sequence). This CDR3 has 16 amino acids. TCRdb itself ran the reads through MiXCR, one entry per CDR3 protein. The sample records about 260,000 distinct CDR3 sequences, approximately 8.3% being singletons. The chain couples TRBV3-1 to TRBJ1-1; D might be TRBD1 (5 bases). Sequenced material: PBMCs. The sequence came from a human donor in good health (CMV status not recorded). Some clones in this sample may be carry-over from other donors' samples. This CDR3 is CASSQDVGVSSTEAFF. CDR3 DNA sequence: TGTGCCAGCAGCCAAGATGTGGGGGTATCCAGCACTGAAGCTTTCTTT.